The sequence of this TCR beta chain was determined in a study of blood T cell repertoires in COVID-19. The CDR3 covers 16 residues. Trimming pared 4 bases from V and 8 bases from J, leaving 19 bases between. Per germline, CDR1 SGHRS and CDR2 YFSETQ. Repertoires were generated with immunoSEQ multiplex PCR, while TCRdb's copy carries only in-frame clones and drops some. Of 300,000 to 400,000 clones detected, approximately 88% appear once; the ten largest clones hold 3.5% to 4%. The source of this sequence is a woman aged 45-65 years with active or convalescent COVID-19. Sequencing used peripheral blood. The J gene is TRBJ1-6, the V gene TRBV5-1, with D maybe TRBD1 (6 bases). This chain's CDR3 is CASSLIFTGLDSPLHF. The CDR3 region has the DNA TGCGCCAGCAGCCTTATTTTTACAGGGCTGGATTCACCCCTCCACTTT.